The present T cell receptor beta chain was sequenced within a study of neurological immune-mediated disorders. There are 14 residues in the CDR3. Between the trimmed V and J ends, which lost 3 bases and 0 bases, there was a span of 8 bases. Looked up from germline, CDR1 is SEHNR and CDR2 is FQNEAQ (reference sequence). Study observations and caveats: The phylogenetic placement of 18 of 34 multiple sclerosis patients' repertoires in one related-CDR3 cluster constitutes a possible signature.

This clonotype was counted many times. The target antigen is unknown. Per sequencing run, 15-18 subjects together gave over 170 million TCR-beta sequences. TCRdb itself ran the 5' RACE reads through MiXCR, one entry per CDR3 protein. The data contain approximately 50,000 distinct CDR3 sequences, more than 3.5% of them singletons. The sample was PBMCs. This rearrangement joins TRBV7-9 to TRBJ1-1, with D tentatively TRBD1 (6 bases). The clonotype was recovered from a man aged 55-75 years with multiple sclerosis. The CDR3 bases are TGTGCCAGCAGCTTGCGACAGGTGAACACTGAAGCTTTCTTT. This encodes CASSLRQVNTEAFF.